One sample yielded the 6 T cell receptor beta chains listed below, sequenced in a study of T-cell reconstitution after alpha-beta-depleted transplantation in children (dated by TCRdb to about 2016). The sample's treatment or condition label is to be understood as: allogeneic hematopoietic cell transplantation with graft depleted of TCRalphabeta T cells and CD19 B cells. Library preparation was by PCR. Data came from an Illumina HiSeq 2500. TCR libraries were prepared with molecular barcoding, using unique molecular identifiers to normalize TCRbeta repertoire quantification. TCRdb passed the public sequencing reads through fastp at Q25 and MiXCR, retaining productive beta sequences. Identical CDR3 proteins give one entry, which carries the most common genes and DNA. The sample table lists roughly 420,000 distinct CDR3 sequences, 15% to 20% of them with a count of one. The ten largest clones take up less than 30% of the sample.

This sample comprised PBMCs, mostly from graft donor cells, obtained 360 days after TCRalphabeta/CD19-depleted stem cell transplant. These receptor sequences come from a boy in the first two years of life who had a stem cell transplant for Wiskott-Aldrich syndrome, so the T cells may come from the graft donor.

V gene TRBV5-1 combines with J gene TRBJ2-5; TRBD1 agrees at 8 bases. J lost 5 bases, V lost 7 bases, and 7 bases had no gene match. Per the germline V gene, CDR1 is SGHRS and CDR2 is YFSETQ. This CDR3 contains 13 residues. The CDR3 nucleotides are TGCGCCAGCTTTTACAGGGGGACGGAGACCCAGTACTTC. It yields the protein CASFYRGTETQYF.

This clonotype has more than one count but fewer than ten. V gene TRBV7-2 combines with J gene TRBJ2-2; either TRBD1 or TRBD2 may fit D (5 bases each). Per germline, CDR1 SGHTA and CDR2 FQGNSA. V gave up 1 base and J gave up 6 bases, with 9 bases separating them. There are 14 residues in the CDR3. CDR3 loop: CASSLVKGPGELFF. Here the CDR3 DNA reads TGTGCCAGCAGCTTAGTTAAGGGACCCGGGGAGCTGTTTTTT.

This clonotype was seen a handful of times. The genes are TRBV15 and TRBJ2-2, with a tentative D call TRBD2 (6 bases). CDR1 is LNHNV and CDR2 is YYDKDF in the germline V gene (reference sequence). The CDR3 runs 18 residues. V lost 0 bases and J lost 6, with 20 bases in between. DNA for the CDR3: TGTGCCACCAGCAGAGATGGGGCCGGGACTCAGGGACCCGGGGAGCTGTTTTTT. This codes for CATSRDGAGTQGPGELFF.

This sequence joins TRBV5-1 and TRBJ2-2; TRBD2 agrees at 10 bases. This CDR3 has 17 residues. V lost 4 bases and J lost 7; bases outside the gene matches: 13. Germline V gives CDR1 SGHRS, CDR2 YFSETQ. CDR3 loop: CASSPGLAVARRGELFF. As DNA, the CDR3 is TGCGCCAGCAGCCCCGGACTAGCGGTAGCCAGACGCGGGGAGCTGTTTTTT. The variable domain in full, completed from reference TRBV5-1 and TRBJ2-2, reads KAGVTQTPRYLIKTRGQQVTLSCSPISGHRSVSWYQQTPGQGLQFLFEYFSETQRNKGNFPGRFSGRQFSNSRSEMNVSTLELGDSALYLCASSPGLAVARRGELFFGEGSRLTVL.

The table lists this clonotype with a few counts. The rearrangement joins TRBV7-2 to TRBJ1-5, with D possibly matching TRBD1 (6 bases). The germline V gene encodes CDR1 SGHTA and CDR2 FQGNSA. The germline V and J ends were trimmed by 5 bases and 4 bases, with 15 bases remaining between them. The CDR3 runs to 15 residues. The CDR3 is CASSVTGLGNQPQHF. The CDR3 coding sequence is TGTGCCAGCAGCGTCACAGGGTTAGGTAATCAGCCCCAGCATTTT.

This chain uses TRBV29-1 with TRBJ2-5; 7 bases agree with TRBD1. CDR1 and CDR2 from the germline V gene are SQVTM and ANQGSEA. Trimming removed 6 bases from V and 4 bases from J; junction bases left unmatched: 8. This CDR3 has 13 amino acids. The DNA of the CDR3 is TGCAGCGTCGAACGGACAGGTCTAGAGACCCAGTACTTC. It translates to CSVERTGLETQYF.